A single sample gave rise to the 12 T cell receptor beta chains below, sequenced in a study of CD8+ T cells in alopecia areata. Treatment given: oral pan-JAK inhibitor, 5-10 mg twice daily. Isolated RNA was reverse transcribed into cDNA used as the sequencing template. Sequencing used immunoSEQ multiplex PCR; TCRdb keeps in-frame clones, though not all of them. The sample consists of 150,000 to 200,000 clones, around 71% of them appearing once. The sample in question was CD4+ T cells sorted from blood, obtained at week 4, from a patient treated with tofacitinib. These receptors all stem from a human donor with alopecia areata.

This rearrangement joins TRBV9 to TRBJ1-1, with unresolved D. The CDR3 runs to 13 residues. CDR1 is SGDLS and CDR2 is YYNGEE in the germline V gene. The V gene lost 4 bases and the J gene lost 5 bases, with 12 bases spanning the gap. CDR3 bases: TGTGCCAGCAGCCCTCGTTACGGAACTGAAGCTTTCTTT. Its protein product is CASSPRYGTEAFF.

The V call is TRBV5-1, the J call TRBJ2-5; D not resolved. The DNA end favors TRBJ2-7, so the J call may be wrong. The V gene's germline CDR1 is SGHRS and CDR2 YFSETQ. The CDR3 extends over 15 amino acids. In nucleotides, the CDR3 is TGCGCCAGCAGCTTGGAAGCCCCTTGGAGTATCGAGCAGTACTTC. It specifies CASSLEAPWSIEQYF.

The rearrangement joins TRBV30 to TRBJ1-3; D perhaps matches TRBD1 (5 bases). Trimming pared 1 base from V and 4 bases from J, leaving 11 bases between. The CDR3 spans 14 residues. CDR1 GTSNPN and CDR2 SVGIG come from the germline V gene (reference sequence). The DNA for the CDR3 is TGTGCCTGGAGTGCAGGGTTCTCCGGAAACACCATATATTTT. It translates to CAWSAGFSGNTIYF. Using reference TRBV30 and TRBJ1-3 for the parts outside the CDR3, the full variable domain is SQTIHQWPATLVQPVGSPLSLECTVEGTSNPNLYWYRQAAGRGLQLLFYSVGIGQISSEVPQNLSASRPQDRQFILSSKKLLLSDSGFYLCAWSAGFSGNTIYFGEGSWLTVV.

The J gene is TRBJ1-1, the V gene TRBV29-1, with D maybe TRBD1 (6 bases). The CDR3 is 12 amino acids. CDR1 is SQVTM, CDR2 ANQGSEA, per germline. The V gene lost 5 bases and the J gene lost 4 bases, with 11 bases spanning the gap. The CDR3 loop reads CSVQGPGTEAFF. The DNA for the CDR3 is TGCAGCGTTCAGGGGCCGGGCACTGAAGCTTTCTTT.

DNA of the CDR3: TGTGCCTGGAGTAACCTTGCTGGGAACACCGGGGAGCTGTTTTTT. Translation: CAWSNLAGNTGELFF. The J gene is TRBJ2-2, the V gene TRBV30, with D unclear. In germline, CDR1 is GTSNPN, CDR2 SVGIG (reference sequence). Trimming cost V 2 bases and J 1 base, with 11 bases left between them. This CDR3 is 15 amino acids long.

V and J are TRBV5-1 and TRBJ2-7, with D unresolved. Germline V gene data show CDR1 as SGHRS and CDR2 as YFSETQ. The CDR3 length is 14 residues. V was pared by 0 bases and J by 2 bases, with 9 bases between. CDR3 in DNA: TGCGCCAGCAGCTTGGCGGCAGGTACCTACGAGCAGTACTTC. It yields the protein CASSLAAGTYEQYF.

The rearrangement links TRBV25-1 to TRBJ1-1, with D maybe TRBD1 (6 bases). The V gene's germline CDR1 is MGHDK and CDR2 SYGVNS. The CDR3 runs 16 residues. Trimming removed 3 bases at V and 4 bases at J, with 18 bases between. The CDR3 reads CASSDTLPGVSTEAFF. The CDR3 region has the DNA TGTGCCAGCAGTGATACGCTCCCAGGGGTGAGCACTGAAGCTTTCTTT.

J is TRBJ2-7 and V is TRBV7-6; the match to TRBD1 covers 7 bases. The CDR3 has 13 residues. The V gene end was trimmed by 5 bases and the J gene end by 3 bases; junction bases not matched to a gene: 4. The germline V gene has CDR1 SGHVS and CDR2 FNYEAQ. The CDR3 spells CASSPTGVYEQYF. The DNA of the CDR3 is TGTGCCAGCAGCCCCACAGGGGTCTACGAGCAGTACTTC.

The chain combines TRBV5-6 with TRBJ2-1, with 8 bases identical to TRBD2. The germline gives CDR1 SGHDT, CDR2 YYEEEE. The junction had 8 bases not matched to a gene; V was cut back by 3 bases and J by 3 bases. This CDR3 region has 16 residues. The CDR3 DNA follows: TGTGCCAGCAGCTCCATGGGGCGGGGGGACTACAATGAGCAGTTCTTC. Translating it yields CASSSMGRGDYNEQFF.

CDR3: CASSTRGQGVANQPQHF. CDR3 nucleotides: TGTGCCAGCAGCACCCGGGGTCAGGGAGTCGCCAATCAGCCCCAGCATTTT. V is TRBV13 and J is TRBJ1-5, with a possible D match to TRBD1 (5 bases). From germline, CDR1 is PRHDT and CDR2 FYEKMQ (reference sequence). Trimming removed 5 bases from V and 3 bases from J, with 20 bases in between. There are 17 residues in the CDR3.

The chain carries TRBV30 and TRBJ1-2; no clear D gene. V shed 3 bases and J shed 4 bases, with 9 bases lying between them. The CDR3 is made up of 12 amino acids. The V gene's germline CDR1 is GTSNPN and CDR2 SVGIG (reference sequence). The CDR3 DNA reads as TGTGCCTGGAGAGTCAGAAGCTATGGCTACACCTTC. It yields the protein CAWRVRSYGYTF.

The sample holds a few counts of this clone. The chain couples TRBV7-2 to TRBJ1-6; D remains unclear. There are 13 residues in the CDR3. Germline CDR1 and CDR2: SGHTA and FQGNSA. V was trimmed by 5 bases and J by 11 bases, leaving 13 bases between them. The CDR3 region is CASSLVFRPPLHF. CDR3 bases: TGTGCCAGCAGCCTAGTCTTTAGACCACCCCTCCACTTT.